Detailed here is one TCR beta chain. Method: immunoSEQ multiplex PCR; TCRdb's copy keeps in-frame clones and lacks some. The table lists 200,000 to 250,000 clones, approximately 80% of them singletons. The data were taken from a study of blood T cell repertoires in COVID-19. Those who participated ranged in age from roughly 18 to 95 years and resided in approximately 23 US areas. Trimming shortened V by 3 bases and J by 2 bases, and 7 bases separated the two germline ends. The CDR3 runs to 13 residues. CDR1 is KGHDR, CDR2 SFDVKD, per germline. Material: PBMCs or T cells enriched from blood (not recorded which). This clonotype was obtained from a man aged 40-55 years who had recovered from COVID-19. This chain uses TRBV24-1 with TRBJ2-7; D is unclear. The CDR3 DNA reads TGTGCCACCAGTGATGCCGGTGCCTACGAGCAGTACTTC. This codes for CATSDAGAYEQYF.